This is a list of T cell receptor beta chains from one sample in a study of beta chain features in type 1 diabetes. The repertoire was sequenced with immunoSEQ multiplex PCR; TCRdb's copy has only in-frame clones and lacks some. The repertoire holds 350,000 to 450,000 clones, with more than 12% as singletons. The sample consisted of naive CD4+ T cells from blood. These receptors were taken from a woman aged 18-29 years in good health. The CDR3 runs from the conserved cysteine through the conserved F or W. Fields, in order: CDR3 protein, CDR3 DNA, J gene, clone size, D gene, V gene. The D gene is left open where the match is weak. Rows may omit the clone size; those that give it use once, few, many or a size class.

CSIHRPNTEAFF TGCAGTATTCACAGGCCGAACACTGAAGCTTTCTTT TRBJ1-1 NA NA TRBV29-1
CASSFTSGAYNEQFF TGCGCCAGCAGCTTTACGAGCGGGGCTTACAATGAGCAGTTCTTC TRBJ2-1 few TRBD2 TRBV5-1
CASSRQGWSEKLFF TGTGCCAGCAGTCGACAGGGGTGGAGTGAAAAACTGTTTTTT TRBJ1-4 few TRBD1 TRBV6-5
CAWSKRPGEDQPQHF TGTGCCTGGAGTAAGCGCCCGGGAGAAGATCAGCCCCAGCATTTT TRBJ1-5 few NA TRBV30
CASSLELAYNEQFF TGTGCCAGCAGCTTAGAACTAGCATACAATGAGCAGTTCTTC TRBJ2-1 NA NA TRBV7-2
CASGIRTSGYNEQFF TGTGCCAGCGGAATACGGACTAGCGGCTACAATGAGCAGTTCTTC TRBJ2-1 few TRBD2 TRBV6-1
CASRSGQTPSGANVLTF TGTGCCAGCAGGTCGGGACAGACCCCCTCTGGGGCCAACGTCCTGACTTTC TRBJ2-6 NA TRBD1 TRBV27
CAWDLGARNTEAFF TGTGCCTGGGACCTAGGGGCCAGGAACACTGAAGCTTTCTTT TRBJ1-1 NA NA TRBV30
CASSRLAGGSYNEQFF TGTGCCAGCAGCCGACTAGCGGGAGGATCCTACAATGAGCAGTTCTTC TRBJ2-1 NA TRBD2 TRBV11-1
CASSLQAASYNEQFF TGTGCCAGCAGCTTACAAGCGGCCTCCTACAATGAGCAGTTCTTC TRBJ2-1 NA NA TRBV7-9
CATSTGTGQREQYF TGTGCCACCAGCACCGGGACAGGGCAACGCGAGCAGTACTTC TRBJ2-7 few TRBD1 TRBV15
CASGLWGTSTEQFF TGTGCTAGTGGACTCTGGGGGACTAGCACTGAGCAGTTCTTC TRBJ2-1 NA TRBD2 TRBV12-5
CASSPTGSYGYTF TGTGCCAGCAGTCCGACAGGGAGCTATGGCTACACCTTC TRBJ1-2 NA TRBD1 TRBV9
CASSLGGTGGWTQYF TGTGCCAGCAGCTTAGGAGGGACAGGGGGTTGGACCCAGTACTTC TRBJ2-5 few TRBD1 TRBV11-2
CASSPRQGNYGYTF TGTGCCAGCAGCCCAAGACAGGGGAACTATGGCTACACCTTC TRBJ1-2 few TRBD1 TRBV7-9
CASSIEREKLFF TGTGCCAGCAGCATAGAGAGGGAAAAACTGTTTTTT TRBJ1-4 NA NA TRBV7-2
CSVVLALINEQFF TGCAGCGTTGTTCTAGCTTTAATCAATGAGCAGTTCTTC TRBJ2-1 NA NA TRBV29-1
CATSRQARTGFGGYTF TGTGCCACCAGCAGACAAGCGAGGACAGGGTTTGGTGGCTACACCTTC TRBJ1-2 NA TRBD1 TRBV15
CASSLGTGPGANVLTF TGTGCCAGCAGCTTAGGGACAGGGCCTGGGGCCAACGTCCTGACTTTC TRBJ2-6 NA TRBD1 TRBV7-9
CASSLHSSLGLNEQFF TGTGCCAGCAGCTTACATAGTTCGTTGGGGCTCAATGAGCAGTTCTTC TRBJ2-1 NA NA TRBV7-2
CASSEVEGNGYTF TGTGCCAGCAGTGAAGTGGAGGGAAATGGCTACACCTTC TRBJ1-2 NA NA TRBV2
CSVVWAGDRKQYF TGCAGCGTTGTTTGGGCGGGAGATAGGAAGCAGTACTTC TRBJ2-7 few TRBD2 TRBV29-1
CASSTGTGGDTEAFF TGTGCCAGCAGTACTGGGACAGGGGGCGACACTGAAGCTTTCTTT TRBJ1-1 few TRBD1 TRBV6-5
CASSQVQGRGNTEAFF TGCGCCAGCAGCCAAGTGCAAGGCAGGGGGAACACTGAAGCTTTCTTT TRBJ1-1 NA NA TRBV4-1
CSAPRSGEQYF TGCAGTGCTCCGAGGAGTGGCGAGCAGTACTTC TRBJ2-7 few NA TRBV20-1
CASSLAGTSSYNEQFF TGCGCCAGCAGCTTGGCCGGGACTAGCTCCTACAATGAGCAGTTCTTC TRBJ2-1 NA TRBD2 TRBV5-1
CSVDKGRYGYTF TGCAGCGTTGATAAGGGGCGCTATGGCTACACCTTC TRBJ1-2 few NA TRBV29-1
CASSEASGIRYEQYF TGTGCCAGCAGTGAGGCTAGCGGGATCCGCTACGAGCAGTACTTC TRBJ2-7 few TRBD2 TRBV25-1
CASSYSIYYEQYF TGTGCCAGCAGTTACTCGATCTATTACGAGCAGTACTTC TRBJ2-7 NA NA TRBV6-5
CAWRRDFNTGELFF TGTGCCTGGAGGAGGGACTTTAACACCGGGGAGCTGTTTTTT TRBJ2-2 few NA TRBV30
CASSLASIRPQHF TGTGCCAGCAGCTTAGCATCTATTCGCCCCCAGCATTTT TRBJ1-5 NA NA TRBV7-2
CASSFGGVAVNNEQFF TGTGCCAGCAGCTTCGGGGGGGTAGCGGTTAACAATGAGCAGTTCTTC TRBJ2-1 NA TRBD2 TRBV6-6
CAWERERLSADTQYF TGTGCCTGGGAGCGGGAGAGACTTTCTGCAGATACGCAGTATTTT TRBJ2-3 few TRBD2 TRBV30
CASSFRTGGPDTQYF TGTGCCAGCAGTTTCCGGACAGGGGGCCCAGATACGCAGTATTTT TRBJ2-3 few TRBD1 TRBV28
CSVEGRADEQYF TGCAGCGTTGAGGGCAGGGCGGACGAGCAGTACTTC TRBJ2-7 few NA TRBV29-1
CASAGTSWYF TGTGCCAGCGCAGGGACTAGTTGGTATTTT TRBJ2-3 few TRBD2 TRBV6-6
CASTPLGLAGRSREQYF TGTGCCAGCACTCCCCTGGGGCTGGCGGGAAGGTCTCGCGAGCAGTACTTC TRBJ2-7 once NA TRBV2
CASSPPLGTGENYGYTF TGTGCCAGCAGTCCACCCCTTGGGACAGGGGAGAACTATGGCTACACCTTC TRBJ1-2 few TRBD1 TRBV28
CASSLGGLYEQYF TGTGCCAGCAGCTTAGGGGGCCTCTACGAGCAGTACTTC TRBJ2-7 few NA TRBV7-9